A selection of T cell receptor beta chains follows, all from one sample in a study of blood T cell repertoires in COVID-19. The repertoire was sequenced with immunoSEQ multiplex PCR; TCRdb's copy has only in-frame clones and lacks some. The data contain about 130,000 clones, around nine tenths of them singletons. The sequenced sample was peripheral blood. Receptors were obtained from a man in his forties or fifties with active COVID-19. Both conserved end residues are part of each CDR3. The order of the fields is J gene, V gene, D gene, clone size, CDR3 protein, CDR3 DNA. D genes are given only for firm matches. Size values are once, few and many counts, or a class for expanded clones, and some rows have none.

TRBJ2-3,TRBV3-1/TRBV3-2,NA,NA,CASSPGLDTQYF,TGTGCCAGCAGCCCCGGACTCGATACGCAGTATTTT
TRBJ1-2,TRBV5-6,TRBD1,once,CASSFPGQNYGYTF,TGTGCCAGCAGCTTCCCGGGACAGAACTATGGCTACACCTTC
TRBJ1-1,TRBV6-1,TRBD1,few,CASSESGTVLTEAFF,TGTGCCAGCAGTGAATCTGGGACAGTCCTCACTGAAGCTTTCTTT
TRBJ2-1,TRBV7-9,NA,NA,CASSLALRGNEQFF,TGTGCCAGCAGCTTAGCCCTCCGGGGGAATGAGCAGTTCTTC
TRBJ2-1,TRBV9,NA,once,CASSVTPSSFNEQFF,TGTGCCAGCAGCGTAACCCCAAGTAGCTTCAATGAGCAGTTCTTC
TRBJ2-1,TRBV18,TRBD1,NA,CASSRDRVISNEQFF,TGTGCCAGCTCGCGGGACAGGGTGATTTCCAATGAGCAGTTCTTC
TRBJ1-1,TRBV11-2,TRBD1,NA,CASIIGTGWYGTEAFF,TGTGCCAGCATTATTGGGACAGGGTGGTATGGCACTGAAGCTTTCTTT
TRBJ1-2,TRBV6-1,NA,NA,CASSEVVRVNYGYTF,TGTGCCAGCAGTGAAGTAGTCAGGGTTAACTATGGCTACACCTTC
TRBJ1-5,TRBV19,NA,NA,CASSIWGGSGNQPQHF,TGTGCCAGTAGTATATGGGGGGGCAGTGGCAATCAGCCCCAGCATTTT
TRBJ2-5,TRBV14,NA,NA,CASSQGAQETQYF,TGTGCCAGCAGCCAAGGGGCACAAGAGACCCAGTACTTC
TRBJ2-3,TRBV6-2/TRBV6-3,TRBD2,NA,CASSYRGGRPDTQYF,TGTGCCAGCAGTTACCGGGGGGGACGCCCAGATACGCAGTATTTT
TRBJ1-1,TRBV9,TRBD1,NA,CASSVAGTGGTEAFF,TGTGCCAGCAGCGTAGCCGGGACAGGGGGCACTGAAGCTTTCTTT
TRBJ2-3,TRBV7-9,NA,NA,CASSPGAKNTQYF,TGTGCCAGCAGCCCCGGAGCAAAGAATACGCAGTATTTT
TRBJ2-2,TRBV6-4,TRBD1,NA,CASSDGDRGNTGELFF,TGTGCCAGCAGTGACGGGGACAGGGGGAACACCGGGGAGCTGTTTTTT
TRBJ2-3,TRBV5-1,NA,NA,CASSLMSPYDTQYF,TGCGCCAGCAGCTTGATGTCTCCTTATGATACGCAGTATTTT
TRBJ1-4,TRBV9,NA,NA,CASSIHTGTSPEKLFF,TGTGCCAGCAGCATACATACCGGGACAAGCCCCGAAAAACTGTTTTTT
TRBJ1-5,TRBV4-2,TRBD1,NA,CASSQDLGGGQPQHF,TGTGCCAGCAGCCAAGATTTAGGGGGCGGACAGCCCCAGCATTTT
TRBJ1-2,TRBV6-1,TRBD1,NA,CASSEPAGTDYGYTF,TGTGCCAGCAGTGAGCCAGCCGGGACAGACTATGGCTACACCTTC
TRBJ2-2,TRBV7-2,NA,NA,CASSLIYAATGELFF,TGTGCCAGCAGCTTAATTTACGCGGCTACCGGGGAGCTGTTTTTT